This T cell receptor (beta chain) was recovered during a study of PD-1 blockade in classical Hodgkin lymphoma (dated by TCRdb to the early 2020s). The study in broad terms: Nivolumab dosing was 3 mg/kg intravenously every 2 weeks, continuing until either disease progression or unacceptable toxicity. To define a peripheral blood immune signature of response to PD-1 blockade in classical Hodgkin lymphoma, the study combined TCR beta sequencing with CyTOF.

As for this clone: What antigen it recognizes has not been identified. Base qualities are not at hand, and no much larger clone is one base apart.

The sample's time point label is to be understood as: cycle 4 day 1 (C4D1), after less than 7 weeks of nivolumab. All trial patients had relapsed after autologous stem cell transplantation, with cohorts A, B and C differing in prior brentuximab vedotin exposure. CD4+ T cells were purified from thawed PBMCs by magnetic negative selection with a Miltenyi CD4+ T cell isolation kit. A total of 50 to 70 patients with relapsed/refractory classical Hodgkin lymphoma made up the trial cohort, and each patient's best overall response was complete response, partial response or progressive disease. Trial patients were treated with single-agent nivolumab in the multi-cohort phase II CheckMate 205 trial. An independent review committee assessed best overall response by applying the 2007 International Working Group response criteria. Trial PBMCs were collected just before the start of nivolumab (C1D1) and during therapy at cycle 2 day 1 and cycle 4 day 1. Peripheral blood was collected in 8 mL Vacutainer Cell Preparation Tubes, from which PBMCs were isolated by centrifugation and then cryopreserved. Purified CD4+ and CD8+ fractions were prepared only for cases where an additional PBMC sample was available. On LS columns in a quadroMACS separator, the magnetically labelled cells were depleted, and the flow-through was collected as the purified fraction.

Overall study results and their limits: The study covered only a single clinical trial cohort, and the causes of the repertoire differences, possibly disease activity or prior therapy, were still not defined. Baseline TCR diversity was reported to be lower in newly diagnosed patients than in healthy donors, and even lower in relapsed/refractory patients. Baseline diversity similar to that of newly diagnosed patients was observed in trial patients achieving complete response, whereas significantly lower diversity was observed in partial responders and progressors. A significant rise by C4D1 was seen in CD4+ but not CD8+ TCR diversity (p=0.0027 vs p=0.16), with the rise being most apparent in complete responders (p=0.02). Lower diversity was observed in patients in whom nivolumab was started less than 1 year after ASCT, and these patients were excluded from later analyses so that confounding by immune reconstitution would be avoided.

Genomic DNA was extracted with the Qiagen DNeasy kit from unsorted PBMCs and from negatively selected CD4+ and CD8+ fractions. TCR beta CDR3 regions were subjected to amplification by immunoSEQ multiplex PCR with primers that anneal to V and J segments. A synthetic immune receptor repertoire was used to minimize amplification bias, and any remaining bias was removed computationally after sequencing. As for the original processing: Repertoire diversity was quantified as the Shannon entropy index using custom Python scripts. Unsorted, CD4+ and CD8+ repertoires were analyzed separately, except in combined analyses where CD4+ and CD8+ sequences were merged in silico. A clone was considered expanded if an increase in frequency of at least 2-fold after treatment relative to C1D1 was found, and a pseudocount of 0.5 was applied to clones undetected at baseline. Clones with 0 or 1 copy at C1D1 were defined as singleton clones, while clones with 2 or more copies were defined as non-singleton clones. Clones expanded in unsorted samples were assigned a CD4+, CD8+ or unknown annotation through matching of protein sequences in sorted samples from the same patient. Wilcoxon tests on paired samples were used to test diversity changes from C1D1 to C4D1. TCRdb obtained this table from immuneACCESS and retained in-frame rearrangements with V and J assigned. These tables miss some clones; where compared with another copy, unresolved V genes account for less than half of the shortfall, and the remainder is unexplained. The V and J calls and clone size come from that table; D and trimming were worked out from the DNA. The sample table holds 20,000 to 25,000 clones, of which 80% were seen once. Approximately 3% of the sample goes to the ten largest clones.

Here the sequenced sample was CD4+ T cells from blood, taken before the fourth cycle of nivolumab. This TCR derives from a human donor with classical Hodgkin lymphoma.

The bases are TGTGCCAGCATCGAGGGGACAGTTAGCAATCAGCCCCAGCATTTT. The translation is CASIEGTVSNQPQHF. The V gene is TRBV2 and the J gene is TRBJ1-5; 7 central bases correspond to TRBD1. CDR1 SNHLY and CDR2 FYNNEI are derived from the germline V gene. Its CDR3 holds 15 amino acids, cysteine through phenylalanine. The retained sequence is limited to the CDR3, 45 bases, with the frame set at the first base. From V the trimming removes 7 bases and from J it removes 0 bases, while the gene matches leave 6 bases of the junction unaccounted for.